This record looks at one T cell receptor (beta chain) sequence and its context. Its target is not known. V trimming: 8 bases; J trimming: 0 bases; junction bases outside the gene matches: 2. In germline, CDR1 is MNHNY, CDR2 SVGAGI (reference sequence). The CDR3 spans 14 residues. The data stem from a study of T cell repertoires in cytomegalovirus infection. Overall study context: Selection of CMV epitopes for the study included recently identified HLA-C-restricted and well-studied HLA-B-restricted ones. Public signatures in TCR beta pointed to CMV infection and matching HLA type. Study-wide results and caveats: Clonotypes of TCR beta that were HLA-C-restricted and CMV-specific dominated the ex vivo response. Frequencies of public TCR beta families were cumulated, and this identified carriers of CMV plus the relevant HLA.

Via MiXCR, TCRdb re-called the reads, giving one row per CDR3 protein. The sample has roughly 180,000 distinct CDR3 sequences; about 22% are singletons. The material sequenced was CD8+ T cells from cultured PBMCs, taken from culture after CMV antigen stimulation. The source is a human donor in good health (CMV status not recorded). Some clones in this sample may be carry-over from other donors' samples. V is TRBV6-6 and J is TRBJ2-1; 9 bases map to TRBD1. CDR3 in DNA: TGTGCCAGCGGGACAGGGAGCTCCTACAATGAGCAGTTCTTC. Its translation: CASGTGSSYNEQFF.